These 22 T cell receptor beta chains were sequenced from one sample in a study of CD8+CD57+ T cells in acquired aplastic anemia (dated by TCRdb to about 2018). Data came from an Illumina HiSeq 2000. Profiling of TCR beta VDJ combinations and CDR3 sequences used genomic DNA as the template. Using fastp at Q25 and MiXCR, TCRdb reprocessed the public reads and kept productive beta chains. One record per CDR3 amino acid sequence lists the most common genes and DNA. This sample is represented by 270,000 or so distinct CDR3 sequences; 82% of them were singletons. About two fifths of the sample is held by the ten biggest clonotypes. Expansion of CD8+CD57+ cells had been shown by flow cytometry in the patients chosen for sequencing. The sequencing input was sorted CD4+, CD8+, or CD8+CD57+ T cells (not recorded which) from PBMCs. The source of these receptors is a human donor with aplastic anemia.

The rearrangement joins TRBV7-3 to TRBJ2-3, with 9 nucleotides matching TRBD1. CDR1 and CDR2 (germline): SGHTA, FQGTGA. This CDR3 is built from 16 residues. The V gene end was trimmed by 5 bases and the J gene end by 9 bases; junction bases not matched to a gene: 15. Here the CDR3 DNA reads TGTGCCAGCAGCCTGGCAACAGGGGGCGGTCAGGAGACGCAGTATTTT. The encoded protein is CASSLATGGGQETQYF.

A word on this clonotype: The DNA is left out, because the CDR3 cannot be placed on it with certainty; the CDR3 is given as TCRdb lists it. The chain couples TRBV9 to TRBJ2-1. The CDR3 length equals 16 residues, ends included. Per germline, CDR1 SGDLS and CDR2 YYNGEE. The CDR3 reads CASSLRSDTQYFEQFF.

Details on this clonotype: Likely a read error: the CDR3 ends without its conserved phenylalanine or tryptophan. This rearrangement joins TRBV11-2 to TRBJ1-1; maybe TRBD1 (5 bases). The CDR3 is made up of 15 amino acids. CDR1 is SGHAT, CDR2 FQNNGV, per germline. CDR3 amino acids: CASSLDLTENPEAFS. The CDR3 DNA reads TGTGCCAGCAGCTTAGATCTGACAGAGAACCCTGAAGCTTTCTCA.

The V and J genes are TRBV7-2 and TRBJ1-1; D may be TRBD1 (6 bases). The CDR3 covers 13 residues. Trimming pared 5 bases from V and 8 bases from J, leaving 15 bases between. Germline assignment: CDR1 SGHTA and CDR2 FQGNSA. CDR3 protein: CASSQLSGTEAFF. The CDR3, as DNA: TGTGCCAGCAGCCAACTCTCCGGGACAGAAGCTTTCTTT.

Notes on this clonotype: Compared with germline, one end of the junction differs, possibly owing to a read error. The rearrangement joins TRBV7-8 to TRBJ2-3; TRBD2 agrees at 8 bases. Germline CDR1 reads SGHVS; CDR2 reads FQNEAQ. The CDR3 extends over 13 amino acids. CDR3 DNA: TGTGCCAGCGGGGTAGCGGGAAGAGCTACGCCGTATTTT. This gives the protein CASGVAGRATPYF.

The chain has TRBV7-2 and TRBJ2-2; the match to TRBD2 covers 10 bases. Germline lookup yields CDR1 SGHTA and CDR2 FQGNSA. The CDR3 totals 15 residues. V lost 1 base to trimming and J lost 5 bases; unmatched junction nucleotides: 1. CDR3 nucleotides: TGTGCCAGCAGCTTAGGTAGCGGGAGGACCGGGGAGCTGTTTTTT. Its protein is CASSLGSGRTGELFF.

The rearrangement joins TRBV2 to TRBJ2-3; no clear D gene. The J call is uncertain, as TRBJ1-5 better fits the DNA end. Germline V gene data show CDR1 as SNHLY and CDR2 as FYNNEI. The CDR3 runs 14 residues. The CDR3 region is CASSESYSHQPQHF. CDR3 DNA: TGTGCCAGCAGTGAGTCGTATAGTCACCAGCCCCAGCATTTT.

The chain carries TRBV20-1 and TRBJ2-5; TRBD2 agrees at 12 bases. Unmatched junction bases numbered 9, after V lost 5 bases and J lost 5 bases. Looked up from germline, CDR1 is DFQATT and CDR2 is SNEGSKA (reference sequence). CDR3 length equals 15 residues. The CDR3 loop reads CSAEGLAGGWETQYF. The CDR3 bases are TGCAGTGCTGAAGGCCTAGCGGGAGGGTGGGAGACCCAGTACTTC.

This clonotype was found a few times. J is TRBJ2-5 and V is TRBV11-3, with TRBD1 as a possible D gene (5 bases). Germline V CDR1 and CDR2: SGHNT, YENEEA. The CDR3 is 15 amino acids. The V end was cut by 1 base, the J end by 3 bases, with 12 bases between. The CDR3 is CASSLALTAKETQYF. The CDR3 DNA is TGTGCCAGCAGCTTAGCTCTGACAGCAAAAGAGACCCAGTACTTC.

The chain joins TRBV7-9 to TRBJ1-6, with a weak D call TRBD1 (5 bases). Trimming took off 5 bases at V and 7 bases at J, with 12 bases between the two ends. This CDR3 contains 14 residues. The germline gives CDR1 SEHNR, CDR2 FQNEAQ (reference sequence). The CDR3 loop is CASSVDQGNSPLHF. For the CDR3, the DNA is TGTGCCAGCAGCGTAGACCAGGGAAATTCACCCCTCCACTTT. The whole variable domain, remainder taken from reference TRBV7-9 and TRBJ1-6, is DTGVSQNPRHKITKRGQNVTFRCDPISEHNRLYWYRQTLGQGPEFLTYFQNEAQLEKSRLLSDRFSAERPKGSFSTLEIQRTEQGDSAMYLCASSVDQGNSPLHFGNGTRLTVT.

In nucleotides, the CDR3 is TGTGCCTGGAATCAGGGCGGTTCACCCCTCCACTTT. Amino acid sequence: CAWNQGGSPLHF. V gene TRBV30 combines with J gene TRBJ1-6, with a tentative D call TRBD1 (5 bases). Trimming stripped 4 bases from V and 9 bases from J, with 10 bases between. CDR3 length equals 12 residues. Germline CDR1 and CDR2: GTSNPN and SVGIG (reference sequence).

This clonotype appeared a single time. The V gene is TRBV20-1, the J gene TRBJ2-3; D ambiguous. Per germline, CDR1 DFQATT and CDR2 SNEGSKA (reference sequence). V dropped 0 bases and J dropped 2 bases, with 12 bases sitting between them. The CDR3 is 15 amino acids. CDR3: CSARDGNTTTDTQYF. CDR3 nucleotide sequence: TGCAGTGCTAGAGACGGAAACACAACCACAGATACGCAGTATTTT.

V usage is TRBV5-5 and J usage is TRBJ2-7; perhaps TRBD2 as D (5 bases). Germline V lookup: CDR1 SGHKS, CDR2 YYEKEE (reference sequence). The germline V and J ends were trimmed by 4 bases and 9 bases, with 23 bases remaining between them. The CDR3 has 15 amino acids. The CDR3 nucleotides read TGTGCCAGCAGCCCCGTTGACGGGATCGAGGATACGCAGTACGTC. It yields the protein CASSPVDGIEDTQYV.

The chain employs TRBV11-3 and TRBJ2-3; 7 bases are a match to TRBD1. The CDR3 runs 12 residues. Trimming took 5 bases from V and 10 from J; bases not matched to a gene: 6. Germline V gene data show CDR1 as SGHNT and CDR2 as YENEEA. This CDR3 is CASSATGYAQYF. The CDR3 nucleotides are TGTGCCAGCAGCGCGACAGGGTACGCGCAGTATTTT.

This chain uses TRBV12-3 or TRBV12-4 with TRBJ1-4; D is unresolved. V lost 10 bases and J 4 bases, leaving 25 bases between the germline ends. This CDR3 has 17 amino acids. The CDR3, as DNA: TGTGCCAAAACGGGGTCTTCAGGAGAACAAATTAATGAAAAACTGTTTTTT. This encodes CAKTGSSGEQINEKLFF.

The chain uses TRBV2 and TRBJ1-2; possibly TRBD1 for D (6 bases). The CDR3 has 14 amino acids. Germline lookup yields CDR1 SNHLY and CDR2 FYNNEI. V was trimmed by 8 bases and J by 11 bases, leaving 24 bases between them. The CDR3 reads CASGHGGTDTQYTF. The CDR3 coding sequence is TGTGCCAGCGGGCACGGGGGCACAGACACGCAGTACACCTTC.

The V and J genes are TRBV7-8 and TRBJ2-7; tentatively, D is TRBD2 (6 bases). The CDR3 has 15 amino acids. Per germline, CDR1 SGHVS and CDR2 FQNEAQ. The V end lost 5 bases, the J end lost 9 bases, and 23 bases lay between the germline ends. The CDR3 sequence: CASSELAVALDTQYF. The CDR3 DNA sequence: TGTGCCAGCAGCGAACTAGCCGTGGCACTAGATACGCAGTACTTC.

As to this clonotype: Relative to the germline gene, one junction end is altered; a read error may explain this. The V gene is TRBV7-8, the J gene TRBJ1-2; D is unresolved. Germline V gives CDR1 SGHVS, CDR2 FQNEAQ. The CDR3 is 13 amino acids. The DNA of the CDR3 is TGTGCCAGCAGCTTAGGGGGTCAATATGGTTACACCTTC. Its protein product is CASSLGGQYGYTF.

With respect to this clonotype: It is unclear where the CDR3 begins or ends on the DNA, so no DNA is shown, and the CDR3 is as TCRdb lists it. V usage is TRBV7-9 and J usage is TRBJ2-1; the DNA was not used to check the table's D call, TRBD1. Both ends counted, the CDR3 spans 19 residues. The germline gives CDR1 SEHNR, CDR2 FQNEAQ (reference sequence). CDR3 region: CASSFYICSADGGVGEQFF.

The V gene is TRBV2, the J gene TRBJ2-3, with a weak D call TRBD2 (6 bases). This CDR3 comprises 15 residues. Germline V gives CDR1 SNHLY, CDR2 FYNNEI. V was clipped by 8 bases and J by 15 bases, with 30 bases between them. The CDR3 reads CASGDGSTGTQNFYF. CDR3 bases: TGTGCCAGCGGGGACGGGAGCACCGGTACGCAGAATTTTTATTTT.

The CDR3 sequence is CASSARTGANSPLHF. The CDR3 nucleotides read TGTGCCAGTAGTGCAAGGACAGGGGCGAATTCACCCCTCCACTTT. The V gene is TRBV19, the J gene TRBJ1-6, with 9 bases fitting TRBD1. Germline lookup yields CDR1 LNHDA and CDR2 SQIVND (reference sequence). This CDR3 is built from 15 residues. V lost 5 bases to trimming and J lost 7 bases; unmatched junction nucleotides: 6.

The V and J genes are TRBV20-1 and TRBJ1-1, with 9 bases matching TRBD1. This CDR3 spans 15 amino acids. Germline loops: CDR1 DFQATT, CDR2 SNEGSKA (reference sequence). V lost 6 bases to trimming and J lost 1 base; unmatched junction nucleotides: 9. CDR3 nucleotides: TGCAGTGCCAGACAGGGGGGACGCAAGAACACTGAAGCTTTCTTT. Translation: CSARQGGRKNTEAFF.